This T cell receptor beta chain appears in the sequencing data of a study of patients and donors after allogeneic stem cell transplantation. CDR3 size: 14 residues. Germline values: CDR1 DFQATT, CDR2 SNEGSKA (reference sequence). V gave up 0 bases and J gave up 7 bases, with 13 bases separating them. TCRdb re-called the RT-PCR reads through MiXCR, storing one row per CDR3 protein. This sample has some 960,000 distinct CDR3 sequences; roughly 18% occur once, and the top ten carry 6%. This receptor was identified in a human donor who was either an allogeneic HSCT recipient or a stem cell or donor lymphocyte infusion donor (not recorded which). It is not recorded whose cells these are; they may come from a transplant donor. The sequenced sample was blood, either unsorted or a sorted T cell fraction (not recorded which). The chain has TRBV20-1 and TRBJ1-5; TRBD1 might be the D (5 bases). CDR3 sequence (DNA): TGCAGTGCTAGAGATAAAGGGGCTGTGCAGCCCCAGCATTTT. Amino acid sequence: CSARDKGAVQPQHF.